This entry concerns a single T cell receptor (beta chain). Its specificity is not known. This sample was taken from a study of cytomegalovirus exposure and HLA in healthy donors. The PCR employed 60 Vbeta primers together with 13 Jbeta primers. The assay was immunoSEQ multiplex PCR, and TCRdb's table has in-frame clones only and misses some. The sample yields fewer than 100,000 clones, about 74% seen once. Study-wide findings and caveats: HLA-A and HLA-B allele assignments for most subjects were reportedly predicted accurately using TCR beta sequences. CMV serostatus stood as the only immune exposure information on hand. A later analysis linked more than 15,000 TCR beta sequences to HLA alleles at 0.05 false discovery rate.

V lost 2 bases and J lost 7; bases outside the gene matches: 9. The CDR3 runs to 17 residues. Looked up from germline, CDR1 is MNHEY and CDR2 is SMNVEV (reference sequence). This receptor was identified in a man aged 55 to 70 in good health and CMV-seropositive. Sequencing was done on a sample of PBMCs. V is TRBV27 and J is TRBJ2-2, with 11 bases fitting TRBD1. CDR3 coding DNA: TGTGCCAGCAGTTTAAAGGGACAGGGGGTTAATATCGGGGAGCTGTTTTTT. This sequence encodes CASSLKGQGVNIGELFF.